This TCR beta chain was sequenced during a study of blood T cell repertoires in COVID-19 (dated by TCRdb to 2020 to 2021). Notes on the research overall: Collaborator samples came from the United States, Italy and Spain and covered acute and convalescent phases of COVID-19. The material from the prospective study consisted of cDNA or gDNA derived from T cells, B-cell-depleted T cells, or PBMCs. Deeply sampled blood TCRbeta repertoires from subjects exposed to, actively infected with, or recovered from COVID-19 were included in the dataset. The repertoires were made available in a free public database intended to serve as a resource for research on the immune response to SARS-CoV-2. The samples were drawn from two sources: the first 160 participants of the ongoing ImmuneRACE study, and fewer than 1,500 subjects contributed by 6 global collaborators. The sample metadata nearly always contained a de-identified subject ID, COVID-19 status, age in years and sex. Where available, HLA class I and class II types were taken from metadata supplied by the sample provider and were not determined by assay-based typing. Study-wide findings and limitations: How much clinical and demographic metadata was included differed by source and by participant, and the metadata was provided uncurated.

The collaborating institutions used their own protocols to collect whole blood in K2EDTA tubes. For TCRbeta analysis, collaborators shipped samples as frozen whole blood, isolated PBMCs, or DNA extracted from either of those sample types. The immunoSEQ Assay, a bias-controlled multiplex PCR, was used to amplify TCRbeta CDR3 regions from genomic DNA. Under the source paper's analysis protocol: Within the assay, amplification of reference gene primers was used to estimate how many nucleated cells each sample contained. To quantify the absolute abundance of each unique TCRbeta CDR3 rearrangement, sequence reads were collapsed and filtered. For each sample, productive Simpson clonality was calculated by taking the square root of Simpson's diversity index across productive rearrangements. The table was pulled from immuneACCESS by TCRdb, which kept in-frame rearrangements only. Such tables lose some clones; where checked, under half of the loss comes from unresolved V genes, and the rest has no known cause. V and J calls plus clone size are reproduced from that table; the DNA served to infer D and trimming. A total of approximately 74,000 clones appear in this sample, roughly 79% of them only once. Approximately 45% of the sample belongs to the ten largest clones.

The CDR3 numbers 16 residues from cysteine through phenylalanine. Only the CDR3 portion is preserved as DNA: 48 bases, with reading frame beginning at the first base. Looking up the germline V gene yields CDR1 KGHSH and CDR2 LQKENI. The V end gives up 1 base and the J end 10 bases, leaving 15 bases in the junction not matched to a gene. Points on this clone: Its cognate antigen has yet to be identified. No much larger clonotype is one base removed from it; base qualities were not supplied.

The chain joins TRBV18 to TRBJ1-2; 7 central bases correspond to TRBD1. This TCR derives from a human donor in a cohort sampled during active COVID-19. Sequencing was performed on peripheral blood. CDR3 loop: CASSPQTYRGSADYTF. The nucleotides are TGTGCCAGCTCACCACAAACGTACAGGGGTTCGGCTGACTACACCTTC.